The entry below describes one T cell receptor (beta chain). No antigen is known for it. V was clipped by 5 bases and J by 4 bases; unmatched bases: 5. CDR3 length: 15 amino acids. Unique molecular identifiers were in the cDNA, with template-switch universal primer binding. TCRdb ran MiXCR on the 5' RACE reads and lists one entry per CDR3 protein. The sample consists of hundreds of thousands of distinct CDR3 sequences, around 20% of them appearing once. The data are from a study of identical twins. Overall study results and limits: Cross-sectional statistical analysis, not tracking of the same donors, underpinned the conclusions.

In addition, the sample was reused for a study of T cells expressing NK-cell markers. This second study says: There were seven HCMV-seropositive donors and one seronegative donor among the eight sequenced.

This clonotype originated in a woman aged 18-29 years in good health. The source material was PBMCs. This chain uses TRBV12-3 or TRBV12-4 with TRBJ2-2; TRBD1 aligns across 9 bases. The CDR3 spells CASSPGQGFTGELFF. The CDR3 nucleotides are TGTGCCAGCAGTCCGGGACAGGGTTTCACCGGGGAGCTGTTTTTT.